Detailed here is one T cell receptor (beta chain). This sample was included in a study of Graves' ophthalmopathy and Graves' hyperthyroidism. Investigators amplified TCR beta CDR3 regions from RNA transcripts. RT-PCR with HTBI primers came first, then second-round multiplex PCR. TCRdb called the multiplex PCR reads again in MiXCR, with one record for every CDR3 protein. The sample lists over a million distinct CDR3 sequences, less than 45% occurring once. This CDR3 has 14 residues. CDR1 and CDR2 from the germline V gene are ENHRY and SYGVKD. The V and J ends lost 10 bases and 4 bases, in that order; junction bases with no gene match: 12.

The chain recombines TRBV10-3 with TRBJ2-5, with 7 bases that match TRBD1. The sequence derives from an adult man with Graves' hyperthyroidism. Specimen: peripheral blood or thyroid tissue (not recorded which). CDR3 sequence: CASRDDRVRETQYF. The CDR3 DNA follows: TGTGCCAGCAGAGACGACAGGGTTCGAGAGACCCAGTACTTC.